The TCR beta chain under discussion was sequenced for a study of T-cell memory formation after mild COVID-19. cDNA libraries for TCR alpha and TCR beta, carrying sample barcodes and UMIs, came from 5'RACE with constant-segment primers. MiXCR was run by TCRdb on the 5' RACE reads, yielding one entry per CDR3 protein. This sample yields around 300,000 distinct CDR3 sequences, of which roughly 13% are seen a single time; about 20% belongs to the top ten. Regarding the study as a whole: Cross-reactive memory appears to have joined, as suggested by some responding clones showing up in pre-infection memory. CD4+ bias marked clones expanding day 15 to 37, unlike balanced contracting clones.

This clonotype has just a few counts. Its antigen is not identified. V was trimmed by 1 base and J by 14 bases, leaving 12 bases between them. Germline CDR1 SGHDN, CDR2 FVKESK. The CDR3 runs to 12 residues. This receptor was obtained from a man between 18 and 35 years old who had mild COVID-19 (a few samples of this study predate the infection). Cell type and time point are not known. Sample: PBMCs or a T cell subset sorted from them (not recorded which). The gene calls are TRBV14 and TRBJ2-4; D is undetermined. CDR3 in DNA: TGTGCCAGCAGCCAAGTAGCCAGTAACAAGTACTTC. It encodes CASSQVASNKYF.